This T cell receptor (beta chain) is drawn from a study of blood T cell repertoires in COVID-19. Germline loops: CDR1 KGHSH, CDR2 LQKENI. V lost 3 bases, J lost 0 bases, and 8 bases stayed unmatched. This CDR3 comprises 17 residues. The protocol was immunoSEQ multiplex PCR, while the TCRdb copy is restricted to in-frame clones and leaves out a portion. This table has roughly 40,000 clones, around 80% appearing once. This receptor was identified in a man aged 65-85 years with acute or convalescent COVID-19. The chain has TRBV18 and TRBJ1-3; the match to TRBD1 covers 7 bases. Sequenced: peripheral blood. CDR3: CASSPSTGARSGNTIYF. DNA for the CDR3: TGTGCCAGCTCACCCTCCACAGGGGCCCGCTCTGGAAACACCATATATTTT.